The TCR beta chain described here comes from a study of cytomegalovirus exposure and HLA in healthy donors. CDR3 length: 16 amino acids. Germline V gene sequence: CDR1 SGHVS, CDR2 FQNEAQ. With 1 base removed from V and 7 bases from J, the gap between germline ends came to 16 bases. PCR employed 60 Vbeta and 13 Jbeta primers. Sequenced by immunoSEQ multiplex PCR; TCRdb stores in-frame clones only, minus some. The sample holds about 140,000 clones, about four fifths seen once. Sample: PBMCs. The chain employs TRBV7-8 and TRBJ1-4; a weak D match, TRBD1 (5 bases). This receptor was obtained from a man younger than 35 in good health and CMV-seropositive. CDR3 sequence: CASSLDALGPTEKLFF. The CDR3 DNA follows: TGTGCCAGCAGCTTAGATGCCCTGGGGCCTACTGAAAAACTGTTTTTT.